The 15 T cell receptor beta chains presented below share a single source sample, sequenced in a study of early T cells in non-severe SARS-CoV-2 infection. TCRdb re-derived calls from the 5' RACE reads in MiXCR, one entry per CDR3 protein. Of around 110,000 distinct CDR3 sequences in the sample, 11% were seen once. Input material: whole blood. These receptors all come from an adult who was a healthcare worker with PCR-confirmed SARS-CoV-2 infection or an uninfected control (not recorded which).

The gene calls are TRBV3-1 and TRBJ2-1; 7 bases fit TRBD2. The CDR3 is 13 amino acids. CDR1 is LGHDT, CDR2 YNNKEL, per germline (reference sequence). J gave up 7 bases and V 6 bases, and 6 bases lay outside the gene matches. CDR3 protein: CASRTDGGNEQFF. CDR3 in DNA: TGTGCCAGCAGAACCGACGGGGGGAATGAGCAGTTCTTC.

The chain recombines TRBV4-1 with TRBJ1-4; TRBD1 is a possible D gene (6 bases). Germline V lookup: CDR1 MGHRA, CDR2 YSYEKL. The V end lost 4 bases, the J end lost 4 bases, and 10 bases lay between the germline ends. CDR3 length equals 14 residues. CDR3 DNA: TGCGCCAGCAGCCCGGACAGCTATAATGAAAAACTGTTTTTT. It encodes CASSPDSYNEKLFF.

This clonotype was seen more than once but under ten times. The chain uses TRBV28 and TRBJ2-1; possible D gene TRBD2, 6 bases. V lost 4 bases and J 4 bases, leaving 11 bases between the germline ends. Germline assignment: CDR1 MDHEN and CDR2 SYDVKM. This CDR3 is built from 14 residues. CDR3 amino acids: CASSSLGLYNEQFF. CDR3 DNA: TGTGCCAGCAGTTCCCTGGGACTTTACAATGAGCAGTTCTTC. The whole variable domain, remainder taken from reference TRBV28 and TRBJ2-1, is DVKVTQSSRYLVKRTGEKVFLECVQDMDHENMFWYRQDPGLGLRLIYFSYDVKMKEKGDIPEGYSVSREKKERFSLILESASTNQTSMYLCASSSLGLYNEQFFGPGTRLTVL.

This clonotype was detected a few times. The chain links TRBV24-1 to TRBJ2-1; D is ambiguous. Trimming shortened V by 0 bases and J by 9 bases, and 5 bases separated the two germline ends. The germline V gene encodes CDR1 KGHDR and CDR2 SFDVKD. CDR3 length: 12 amino acids. This chain's CDR3 is CATSDLFREQFF. Written as DNA, the CDR3 is TGTGCCACCAGTGATTTGTTTCGTGAGCAGTTCTTC.

This clonotype was observed a handful of times. The gene calls are TRBV12-3 or TRBV12-4 and TRBJ2-6; D not certain. The V gene lost 3 bases and the J gene lost 1 base, with 4 bases spanning the gap. CDR3 length equals 14 residues. CDR3 residues: CASSFRSGANVLTF. The CDR3 nucleotides are TGTGCCAGCAGTTTCAGGTCTGGGGCCAACGTCCTGACTTTC.

The J gene is TRBJ2-1, the V gene TRBV7-2; unclear D gene. Between the trimmed V and J ends, which lost 2 bases and 2 bases, there was a span of 7 bases. The germline V gene has CDR1 SGHTA and CDR2 FQGNSA. The CDR3 consists of 14 residues. In nucleotides, the CDR3 is TGTGCCAGCAGCTTACGGTTTACCTACAATGAGCAGTTCTTC. It specifies CASSLRFTYNEQFF.

In this sample, this clonotype turned up a few times. This chain joins TRBV11-2 and TRBJ2-1; 10 bases are shared with TRBD2. Per germline, CDR1 SGHAT and CDR2 FQNNGV. The length of the CDR3 is 15 residues. The V gene end was trimmed by 6 bases and the J gene end by 7 bases; junction bases not matched to a gene: 9. The CDR3 loop reads CASRSPGSGRNEQFF. The CDR3, as DNA: TGTGCCAGCAGATCTCCGGGTAGCGGGAGGAATGAGCAGTTCTTC.

This clonotype was picked up many times. The chain uses TRBV2 and TRBJ2-5; no reliable D call. Per germline, CDR1 SNHLY and CDR2 FYNNEI. This CDR3 contains 10 residues. V lost 7 bases, J lost 5 bases, and 5 bases lay in between. DNA for the CDR3: TGTGCCAGCACCCAGGAGACCCAGTACTTC. The encoded protein is CASTQETQYF.

This clonotype was observed a few times. This chain connects TRBV7-2 to TRBJ2-7, with 9 positions matching TRBD1. Germline values: CDR1 SGHTA, CDR2 FQGNSA. Unmatched junction bases numbered 3, after V lost 3 bases and J lost 3 bases. This CDR3 is built from 14 residues. The CDR3 sequence: CASSFGTGNYEQYF. The CDR3 DNA is TGTGCCAGCAGCTTTGGGACAGGGAACTACGAGCAGTACTTC.

This clonotype was observed a handful of times. The J gene is TRBJ2-7, the V gene TRBV5-4; 8 positions match TRBD2. CDR1 is SGHNT, CDR2 YYREEE, per germline (reference sequence). This CDR3 has 14 residues. V trimming: 1 base; J trimming: 7 bases; junction bases outside the gene matches: 7. The CDR3 coding sequence is TGTGCCAGCAGCTTGCATCCGACTAGCGAAGAGCAGTACTTC. Its protein is CASSLHPTSEEQYF.

This clonotype was recorded many times. V is TRBV11-2 and J is TRBJ2-2; no clear D gene. V lost 5 bases and J 1 base, leaving 17 bases between the germline ends. The CDR3 loop spans 17 amino acids. CDR1 and CDR2 from the germline V gene are SGHAT and FQNNGV. The CDR3 protein is CASSLFRTGKNTGELFF. CDR3 in DNA: TGTGCCAGCAGCCTCTTTCGGACGGGCAAGAACACCGGGGAGCTGTTTTTT.

Only a few counts were recorded for this clonotype. V usage is TRBV9 and J usage is TRBJ2-7; D uncertain. The germline CDR1 and CDR2 sequences are SGDLS and YYNGEE. The CDR3 consists of 14 residues. V was cut by 0 bases and J by 0 bases, with 7 bases left in between. The CDR3 nucleotides read TGTGCCAGCAGCGTAGGCCAGGCCTCCTACGAGCAGTACTTC. This codes for CASSVGQASYEQYF.

This clonotype was seen more than once but under ten times. The rearrangement joins TRBV9 to TRBJ1-1; 10 nucleotides align to TRBD1. Germline assignment: CDR1 SGDLS and CDR2 YYNGEE. The CDR3 runs 14 residues. Trimming at V came to 4 bases and at J to 11 bases, leaving 11 bases not matched to a gene. The CDR3 loop reads CASSPRDRGSSAFF. The CDR3 DNA reads as TGTGCCAGCAGCCCGAGGGACAGGGGCTCTTCTGCTTTCTTT.

This clonotype was counted only a few times. The chain recombines TRBV12-3 or TRBV12-4 with TRBJ1-1; TRBD1 might be the D (5 bases). The CDR3 runs 13 residues. The germline V and J ends were trimmed by 8 bases and 4 bases, with 14 bases remaining between them. CDR3 residues: CASATSGRTEAFF. CDR3 bases: TGTGCCAGCGCCACTTCGGGACGCACTGAAGCTTTCTTT.

The V call is TRBV12-3 or TRBV12-4, the J call TRBJ2-7; TRBD1 is a possible D gene (5 bases). Trimming left V 8 bases short and J 0 bases short, with 8 bases between. This CDR3 spans 12 amino acids. As DNA, the CDR3 is TGTGCCAGCGGGGCCTACTCCTACGAGCAGTACTTC. Its translation is CASGAYSYEQYF.